The T cell receptor beta chain described here comes from a study of technical replicates of blood from a few donors. Profiled with immunoSEQ multiplex PCR; TCRdb holds only in-frame clones, not every one. The sample records roughly 61,000 clones, more than 95% being singletons. V dropped 4 bases and J dropped 8; count of bases not matched to a gene: 4. Germline V gene sequence: CDR1 MGHDK, CDR2 SYGVNS. The CDR3 has 13 amino acids. The specimen sequenced was T cells isolated from PBMCs. The clonotype was recovered from a human donor in good health. The chain recombines TRBV25-1 with TRBJ1-2, with 10 positions matching TRBD1. In nucleotides, the CDR3 is TGTGCCAGCAGTGCGGGACAGGGGAACGGCTACACCTTC. It is translated as CASSAGQGNGYTF.